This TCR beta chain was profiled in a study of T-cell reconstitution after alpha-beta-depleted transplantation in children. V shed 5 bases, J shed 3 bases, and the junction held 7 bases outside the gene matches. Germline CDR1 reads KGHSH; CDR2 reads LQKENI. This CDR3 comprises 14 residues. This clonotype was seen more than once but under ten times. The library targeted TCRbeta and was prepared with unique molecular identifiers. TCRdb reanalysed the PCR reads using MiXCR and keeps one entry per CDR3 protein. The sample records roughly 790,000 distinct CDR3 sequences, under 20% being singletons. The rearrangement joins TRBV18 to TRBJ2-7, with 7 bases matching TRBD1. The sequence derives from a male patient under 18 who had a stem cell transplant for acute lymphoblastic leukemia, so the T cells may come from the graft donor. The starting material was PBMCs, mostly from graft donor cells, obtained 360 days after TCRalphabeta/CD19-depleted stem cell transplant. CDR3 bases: TGTGCCAGCTCAGATACAGGGGATGACTACGAGCAGTACTTC. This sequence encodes CASSDTGDDYEQYF.